The table lists the clone carrying this T cell receptor (beta chain) with a few counts. Its antigen is as yet unknown. They isolated at least 6.5 million PBMCs from each sample. This entry comes from a study of blood T cells in healthy people across ages. Overall study results and limits: Versus aged donors, long-lived donors had higher diversity and more naive CD4+ cells. CMV infection status of these donors was not known. Age advanced and TCR beta diversity per million T cells fell, roughly linearly.

V trimming: 7 bases; J trimming: 11 bases; junction bases outside the gene matches: 15. The CDR3 loop spans 15 amino acids. The use of a sample-barcoded 5' primer and a J-beta primer mix characterized a second PCR of roughly 7 to 12 cycles. TCRdb re-called the 5' RACE reads through MiXCR, storing one row per CDR3 protein. The sample consists of 1,800,000 or so distinct CDR3 sequences, roughly two fifths of them appearing once. V usage is TRBV12-3 or TRBV12-4 and J usage is TRBJ2-5; 11 positions agree with TRBD1. Sequences were obtained from blood. This TCR derives from a human donor in good health. CDR3: CASTLRTGGAERQYF. The CDR3 coding sequence is TGTGCCAGCACCCTCAGGACAGGGGGCGCGGAGAGGCAGTACTTC.